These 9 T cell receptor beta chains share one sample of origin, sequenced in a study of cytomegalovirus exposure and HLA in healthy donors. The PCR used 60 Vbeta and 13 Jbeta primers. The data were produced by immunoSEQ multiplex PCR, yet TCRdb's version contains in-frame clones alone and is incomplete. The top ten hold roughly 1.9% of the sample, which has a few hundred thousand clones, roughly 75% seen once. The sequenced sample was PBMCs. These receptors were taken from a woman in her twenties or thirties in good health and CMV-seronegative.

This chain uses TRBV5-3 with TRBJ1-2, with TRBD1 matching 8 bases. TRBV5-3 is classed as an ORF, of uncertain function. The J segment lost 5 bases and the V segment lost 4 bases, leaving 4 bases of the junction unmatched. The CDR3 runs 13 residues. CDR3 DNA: TGTGCCAGAAGCCGGGACAGGCGATATGGCTACACCTTC. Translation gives CARSRDRRYGYTF.

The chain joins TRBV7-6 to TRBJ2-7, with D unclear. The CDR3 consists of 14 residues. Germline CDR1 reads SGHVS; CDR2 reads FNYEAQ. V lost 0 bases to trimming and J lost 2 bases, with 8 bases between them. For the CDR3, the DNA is TGTGCCAGCAGCTTAGCGCGCGATACCTACGAGCAGTACTTC. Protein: CASSLARDTYEQYF.

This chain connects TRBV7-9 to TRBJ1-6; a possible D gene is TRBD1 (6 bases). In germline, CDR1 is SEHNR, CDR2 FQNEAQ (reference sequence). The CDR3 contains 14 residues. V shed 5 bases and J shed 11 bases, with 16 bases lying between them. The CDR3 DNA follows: TGTGCCAGCAGCCCCAGGACAGAGAGGACACCCCTCCACTTT. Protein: CASSPRTERTPLHF. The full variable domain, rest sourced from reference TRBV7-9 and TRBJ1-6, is DTGVSQNPRHKITKRGQNVTFRCDPISEHNRLYWYRQTLGQGPEFLTYFQNEAQLEKSRLLSDRFSAERPKGSFSTLEIQRTEQGDSAMYLCASSPRTERTPLHFGNGTRLTVT.

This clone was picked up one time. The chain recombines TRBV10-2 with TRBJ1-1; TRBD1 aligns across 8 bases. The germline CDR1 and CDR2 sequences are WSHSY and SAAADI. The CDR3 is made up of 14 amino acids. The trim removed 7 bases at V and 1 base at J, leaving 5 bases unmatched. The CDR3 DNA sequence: TGCGCCAGCAAACCCGGGACAGGGAACACTGAAGCTTTCTTT. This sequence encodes CASKPGTGNTEAFF.

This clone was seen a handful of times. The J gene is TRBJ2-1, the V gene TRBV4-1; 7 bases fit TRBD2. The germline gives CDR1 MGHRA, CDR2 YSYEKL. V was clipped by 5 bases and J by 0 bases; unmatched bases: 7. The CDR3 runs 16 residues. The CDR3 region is CASSGLAGGSYNEQFF. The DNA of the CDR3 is TGCGCCAGCAGCGGGTTAGCGGGTGGCTCCTACAATGAGCAGTTCTTC.

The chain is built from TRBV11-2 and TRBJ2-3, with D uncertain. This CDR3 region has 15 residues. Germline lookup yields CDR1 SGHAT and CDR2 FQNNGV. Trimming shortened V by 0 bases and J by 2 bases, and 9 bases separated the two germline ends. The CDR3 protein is CASSLDPSVTDTQYF. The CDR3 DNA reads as TGTGCCAGCAGCTTAGACCCCAGCGTCACAGATACGCAGTATTTT.

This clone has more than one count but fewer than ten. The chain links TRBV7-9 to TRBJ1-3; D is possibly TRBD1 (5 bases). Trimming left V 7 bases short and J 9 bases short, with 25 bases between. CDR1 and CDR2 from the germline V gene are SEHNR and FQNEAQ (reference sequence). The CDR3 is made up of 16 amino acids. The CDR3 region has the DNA TGTGCCAGCAAGTCAGAGGGGAACGCCGGCGGGGGCACCATATATTTT. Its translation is CASKSEGNAGGGTIYF.

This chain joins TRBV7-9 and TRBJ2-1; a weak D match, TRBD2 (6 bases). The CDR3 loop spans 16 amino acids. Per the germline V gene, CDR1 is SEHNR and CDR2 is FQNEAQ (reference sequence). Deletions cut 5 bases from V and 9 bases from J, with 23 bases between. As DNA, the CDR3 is TGTGCCAGCAGCCCACCCGGGGGAAAGGGGCGATTTGAGCAGTTCTTC. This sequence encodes CASSPPGGKGRFEQFF. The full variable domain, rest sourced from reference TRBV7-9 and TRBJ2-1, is DTGVSQNPRHKITKRGQNVTFRCDPISEHNRLYWYRQTLGQGPEFLTYFQNEAQLEKSRLLSDRFSAERPKGSFSTLEIQRTEQGDSAMYLCASSPPGGKGRFEQFFGPGTRLTVL.

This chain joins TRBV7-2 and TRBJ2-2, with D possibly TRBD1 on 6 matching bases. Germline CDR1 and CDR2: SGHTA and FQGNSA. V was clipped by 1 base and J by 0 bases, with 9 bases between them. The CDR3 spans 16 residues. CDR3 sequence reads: CASSLGRQANTGELFF. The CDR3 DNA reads TGTGCCAGCAGCTTAGGACGACAGGCGAACACCGGGGAGCTGTTTTTT.